A selection of T cell receptor beta chains follows, all from one sample in a study of blood T cell repertoires in COVID-19. TCRdb's copy holds only in-frame clones and misses some; the assay was immunoSEQ multiplex PCR. The profile shows 250,000 to 350,000 clones, around 89% of them singletons. Source material: peripheral blood. The receptors were sampled from a man aged 25-45 years with acute or convalescent COVID-19. The CDR3 runs from the conserved cysteine through the conserved F or W. D genes are given only for firm matches. Clone size, where shown, is once, few, many, or a class for clones that have expanded.

D gene,clone size,V gene,J gene,CDR3 DNA,CDR3 protein
TRBD1,.,TRBV5-5,TRBJ1-1,TGTGCCAGCAGCCAATTTACAGGGGCCGAAGCTTTCTTT,CASSQFTGAEAFF
TRBD2,.,TRBV28,TRBJ2-7,TGTGCCAGCAGGGGACTAGCGGGCGAGCAGTACTTC,CASRGLAGEQYF
TRBD2,once,TRBV28,TRBJ2-3,TGTGCCAGCATAAGTGGGATAGCGGGAAGGGAGGCGCAGTATTTT,CASISGIAGREAQYF
TRBD2,.,TRBV4-2,TRBJ2-1,TGTGCCAGCAGCCAGCCGACTAGCGGAGGGAGTGAGGATGAGCAGTTCTTC,CASSQPTSGGSEDEQFF
.,once,TRBV3-1/TRBV3-2,TRBJ2-3,TGTGCCAGCAGCCAAGCTTATTTGGCGGATACCGTCACAGATACGCAGTATTTT,CASSQAYLADTVTDTQYF
.,.,TRBV27,TRBJ1-6,TGTGCCAGCAGTTTCGCAGGTTACTCACCCCTCCACTTT,CASSFAGYSPLHF
TRBD1,few,TRBV28,TRBJ1-5,TGTGCCAGCAAAAGACCGGGACAGGGTGTTGGGGGCAATCAGCCCCAGCATTTT,CASKRPGQGVGGNQPQHF
TRBD2,.,TRBV5-4,TRBJ2-3,TGTGCCAGCAAGGGCGGGGGGGCGGAAGATACGCAGTATTTT,CASKGGGAEDTQYF
.,.,TRBV28,TRBJ2-7,TGTGCCAGCAGTAGAGGGGGTAACTCCTACGAGCAGTACTTC,CASSRGGNSYEQYF
.,.,TRBV18,TRBJ2-3,TGTGCCAGCTCACTTTCACCACGTCAACTCAATACAGATACGCAGTATTTT,CASSLSPRQLNTDTQYF
.,.,TRBV5-1,TRBJ1-3,TGCGCCAGCAGCCCTACAGGGCTCTCTGGAAACACCATATATTTT,CASSPTGLSGNTIYF
TRBD1,.,TRBV5-1,TRBJ1-1,TGCGCCAGCAGCTTAGAAAGTATAGGAGGGGGCGCGGACACTGAAGCTTTCTTT,CASSLESIGGGADTEAFF
.,.,TRBV7-8,TRBJ2-3,TGTGCCAGCAGCTTAGTAGGAGGGCCCACAGATACGCAGTATTTT,CASSLVGGPTDTQYF
.,.,TRBV5-1,TRBJ2-7,TGCGCCAGCAGCTACGACAGGTTGCGATACGAGCAGTACTTC,CASSYDRLRYEQYF
.,.,TRBV4-2,TRBJ2-2,TGTGCCAGCAGCCAAGATCGAGACACCGGGGAGCTGTTTTTT,CASSQDRDTGELFF
.,.,TRBV4-1,TRBJ1-5,TGCGCCAGCAGCTCGACGCAGGGGCAGCCCCAGCATTTT,CASSSTQGQPQHF
TRBD1,.,TRBV5-4,TRBJ2-2,TGTGCCAGCAGCGGGGACAGGAAGAACACCGGGGAGCTGTTTTTT,CASSGDRKNTGELFF
TRBD1,.,TRBV6-5,TRBJ1-5,TGTGCCAGCAGTATACAGGGGTATCAGCCCCAGCATTTT,CASSIQGYQPQHF
TRBD2,.,TRBV24-1,TRBJ2-1,TGTGCCACAGGACTAGCGGGATCAGATGAGCAGTTCTTC,CATGLAGSDEQFF
.,.,TRBV18,TRBJ2-7,TGTGCCAGCTCACCTGGGGGGAAGCCAGAGCAGTACTTC,CASSPGGKPEQYF
.,.,TRBV11-2,TRBJ1-6,TGTGCCAGCGTAATCACAGGGAACTCCTATAATTCACCCCTCCACTTT,CASVITGNSYNSPLHF
.,.,TRBV15,TRBJ2-2,TGTGCCACCAGCAGGGCAGGGGCCCCCTGGGAGCTGTTTTTT,CATSRAGAPWELFF
TRBD1,once,TRBV2,TRBJ1-5,TGTGCCAGCAGGGACAGGGTGAGCAATCAGCCCCAGCATTTT,CASRDRVSNQPQHF
.,.,TRBV5-1,TRBJ2-3,TGCGCCAGCAGCTTGGTCAACACAGGGTCCATCGCAGATACGCAGTATTTT,CASSLVNTGSIADTQYF
TRBD2,.,TRBV5-4,TRBJ2-1,TGTGCCAGCAGCCCGACCAGCGGGAGCTCCTACAATGAGCAGTTCTTC,CASSPTSGSSYNEQFF